This TCR beta chain derives from a study of T cell responses to AZD1222 COVID-19 vaccine. Study overall: Both about-4-week and about-12-week second-dose recipients were combined.

Trimming took 5 bases from V and 3 from J, leaving 10 bases between them. Germline lookup yields CDR1 SGHAT and CDR2 FQNNGV. CDR3 length: 13 amino acids. Clones were sequenced by immunoSEQ multiplex PCR, and TCRdb holds only the in-frame ones, with some missing. The sample carries 90,000 to 150,000 clones, 88% recorded once. This chain connects TRBV11-2 to TRBJ1-1; TRBD1 is a possible D gene (5 bases). The starting material was peripheral blood, obtained on day 0 of AZD1222 vaccination. This sequence originates from an adult in good health. CDR3 loop: CASSPRQHTEAFF. Written as DNA, the CDR3 is TGTGCCAGCAGCCCTCGACAGCACACTGAAGCTTTCTTT.